The T cell receptor beta chain described here comes from a study of T-cell memory formation after mild COVID-19. V was shortened by 0 bases and J by 7 bases, with 15 bases between the two germline ends. The CDR3 has 15 residues. Germline values: CDR1 MGHRA, CDR2 YSYEKL. Constant-segment-primed 5'RACE gave TCR alpha and TCR beta cDNA libraries with sample barcodes and UMIs. In TCRdb, the 5' RACE reads were re-called with MiXCR into one record per CDR3 protein. The table lists about 140,000 distinct CDR3 sequences, about 19% of them singletons. Sequencing was performed on PBMCs or a T cell subset sorted from them (not recorded which). The origin of this receptor is an adult woman who had mild COVID-19 (a few samples of this study predate the infection). Cell type and time point are not known. The V gene is TRBV4-1, the J gene TRBJ1-1, with TRBD1 as a possible D gene (6 bases). The CDR3 is CASSQEQGFLVEAFF. The CDR3 bases are TGCGCCAGCAGCCAAGAACAGGGTTTCTTGGTTGAAGCTTTCTTT.